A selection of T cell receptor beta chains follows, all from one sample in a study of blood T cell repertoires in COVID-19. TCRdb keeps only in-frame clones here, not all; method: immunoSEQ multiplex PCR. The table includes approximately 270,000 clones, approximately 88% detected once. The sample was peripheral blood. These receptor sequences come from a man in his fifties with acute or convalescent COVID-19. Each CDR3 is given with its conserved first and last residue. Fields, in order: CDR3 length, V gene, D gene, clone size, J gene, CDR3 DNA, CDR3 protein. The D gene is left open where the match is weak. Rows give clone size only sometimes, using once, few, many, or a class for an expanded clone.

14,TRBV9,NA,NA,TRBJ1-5,TGTGCCAGCAGCGTAGGGCCTAGCAATCAGCCCCAGCATTTT,CASSVGPSNQPQHF
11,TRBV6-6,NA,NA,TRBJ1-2,TGTGCCAGCAGTCCCTCCGGGCGGGGGGTCTTC,CASSPSGRGVF
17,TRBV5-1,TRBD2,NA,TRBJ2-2,TGCGCCAGCAGCAAAGGACTAGCGGGGTTGAACACCGGGGAGCTGTTTTTT,CASSKGLAGLNTGELFF
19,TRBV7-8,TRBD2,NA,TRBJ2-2,TGTGCCAGCAGCTTAGGCGGGCATAGCGGGGGATCCAACACCGGGGAGCTGTTTTTT,CASSLGGHSGGSNTGELFF
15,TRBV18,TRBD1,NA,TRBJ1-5,TGTGCCAGCTCACCGCGGACAGGGGCGGAACAGCCCCAGCATTTT,CASSPRTGAEQPQHF
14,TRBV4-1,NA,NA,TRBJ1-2,TGCGCCAGCAGCCAAGAGGGGATTCAGGGTGGCTACACCTTC,CASSQEGIQGGYTF
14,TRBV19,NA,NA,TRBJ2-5,TGTGCCAGTAGTAAGACTAGGGAGGCTAAGACCCAGTACTTC,CASSKTREAKTQYF
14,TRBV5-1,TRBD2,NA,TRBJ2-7,TGCGCCAGCAGCTTAAGCGGGGGGGCCTACGAGCAGTACTTC,CASSLSGGAYEQYF
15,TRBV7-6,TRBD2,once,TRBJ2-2,TGTGCCAGCAGCTCTACAAGCGGGGGGGCCGGGGAGCTGTTTTTT,CASSSTSGGAGELFF
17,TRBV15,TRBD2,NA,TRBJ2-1,TGTGCCACCAGCAGAGATCGGACTAGCGGGGGGGTGCGTGAGCAGTTCTTC,CATSRDRTSGGVREQFF
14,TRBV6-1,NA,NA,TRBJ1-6,TGTGCCAGCAGTGAAGGGGGCCGTAATTCACCCCTCCACTTT,CASSEGGRNSPLHF
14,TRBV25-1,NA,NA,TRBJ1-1,TGTGCCAGCAGTGAATTGGGGGGGGACACTGAAGCTTTCTTT,CASSELGGDTEAFF
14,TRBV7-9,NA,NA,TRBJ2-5,TGTGCCATTTTTCCCACTGGGCCGGGGGAGACCCAGTACTTC,CAIFPTGPGETQYF
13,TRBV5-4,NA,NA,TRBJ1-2,TGTGCCAGCAGCCCGGACTGGGCGGGGGGCTACACCTTC,CASSPDWAGGYTF
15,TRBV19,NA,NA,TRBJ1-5,TGTGCCAGTAGTATCTCCGGCCAGGGTTATCAGCCCCAGCATTTT,CASSISGQGYQPQHF
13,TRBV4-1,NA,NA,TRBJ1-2,TGCGCCAGCAGCCAAGACATAGGGGAAGGCTACACCTTC,CASSQDIGEGYTF
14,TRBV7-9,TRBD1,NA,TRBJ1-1,TGTGCCAGCAGCTCGACAGGGAAAAACACTGAAGCTTTCTTT,CASSSTGKNTEAFF
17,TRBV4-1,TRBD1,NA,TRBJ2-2,TGCGCCAGCAGCCAAGATGTAGGGACAGGGTACACCGGGGAGCTGTTTTTT,CASSQDVGTGYTGELFF
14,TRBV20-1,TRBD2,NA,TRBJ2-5,TGCAGTGCTAGTTTCCTAGCGGGGAAAGAGACCCAGTACTTC,CSASFLAGKETQYF
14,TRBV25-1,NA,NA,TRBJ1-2,TGTGCCAGCAGTGAGCCCGGGAAAAGTTTTAGCTACACCTTC,CASSEPGKSFSYTF
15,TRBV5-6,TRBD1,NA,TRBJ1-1,TGTGCCAGCAGCCCGTGGACAGGAATGAACACTGAAGCTTTCTTT,CASSPWTGMNTEAFF
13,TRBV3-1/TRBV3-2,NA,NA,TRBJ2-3,TGTGCCAGCAACGTGCGGGGCACAGATACGCAGTATTTT,CASNVRGTDTQYF
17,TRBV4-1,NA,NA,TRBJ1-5,TGCGCCAGCAGCCATAATCTAGGAGGGTCCCGCAATCAGCCCCAGCATTTT,CASSHNLGGSRNQPQHF
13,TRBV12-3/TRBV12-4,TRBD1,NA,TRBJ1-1,TGTGCCAGCAGATTACAGGGGGTATTAGAAGCTTTCTTT,CASRLQGVLEAFF
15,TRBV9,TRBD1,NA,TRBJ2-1,TGTGCCAGCAGCGTCCTCGGGGTAGGGGGCATTGAGCAGTTCTTC,CASSVLGVGGIEQFF
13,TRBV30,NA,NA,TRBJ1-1,TGTGCCTGGAGTGCCGCGGGGAACACTGAAGCTTTCTTT,CAWSAAGNTEAFF
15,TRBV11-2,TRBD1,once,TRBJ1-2,TGTGCCAGCAGCTCAGACAGGGGGCGAGGCTATGGCTACACCTTC,CASSSDRGRGYGYTF
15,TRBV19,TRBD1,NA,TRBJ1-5,TGTGCCAGTAGCTCGTGGGGACAGGGTGATCAGCCCCAGCATTTT,CASSSWGQGDQPQHF
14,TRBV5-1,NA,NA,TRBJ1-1,TGCGCCAGCAGCACCCGGGAGGGGCTCACTGAAGCTTTCTTT,CASSTREGLTEAFF
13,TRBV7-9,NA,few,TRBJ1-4,TGTGCCAGCAGCTTAGTCTCAAAGGACAGCATCTTTTTT,CASSLVSKDSIFF
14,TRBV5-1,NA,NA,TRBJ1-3,TGCGCCAGCAGCTTGGACATCTCTGGAAACACCATATATTTT,CASSLDISGNTIYF
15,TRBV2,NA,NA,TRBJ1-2,TGTGCCAGCAGTGAAGCGGGGGCGACTAACTATGGCTACACCTTC,CASSEAGATNYGYTF
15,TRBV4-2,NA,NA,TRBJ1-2,TGTGCCAGCAGCCAAGGGGGGGGGCTAAACTATGGCTACACCTTC,CASSQGGGLNYGYTF
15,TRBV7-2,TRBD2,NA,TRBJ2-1,TGTGCCAGCAGCTTAGTGGCGGGGGGAGAAAATGAGCAGTTCTTC,CASSLVAGGENEQFF
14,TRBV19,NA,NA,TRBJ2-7,TGTGCCAGTAAAGGTCGACGGGGACTCCACGAGCAGTACTTC,CASKGRRGLHEQYF
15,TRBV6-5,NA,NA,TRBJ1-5,TGTGCCAGCAGAGGCCTCGGCCCTAGGGGTCAGCCCCAGCATTTT,CASRGLGPRGQPQHF
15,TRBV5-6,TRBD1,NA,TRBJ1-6,TGTGCCAGCAGCAATTTCGGGACAGGGCATTCACCCCTCCACTTT,CASSNFGTGHSPLHF
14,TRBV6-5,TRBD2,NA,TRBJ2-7,TGTGCCAGCATCCGGACTAGCGGGACCTACGAGCAGTACTTC,CASIRTSGTYEQYF
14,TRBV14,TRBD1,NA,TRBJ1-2,TGTGCCAGCAGCGAGGACAGGGCGCGGGATGGCTACACCTTC,CASSEDRARDGYTF
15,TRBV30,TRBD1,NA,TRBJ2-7,TGTGCCTGGAGCCGTGGGACAGGGAGTTCCTACGAGCAGTACTTC,CAWSRGTGSSYEQYF
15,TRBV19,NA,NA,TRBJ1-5,TGTGCCAGTAGCTCACAGGAAAATAGCAATCAGCCCCAGCATTTT,CASSSQENSNQPQHF
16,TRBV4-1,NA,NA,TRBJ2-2,TGCGCCAGCAGCCAAGGGGGGACACCGAACACCGGGGAGCTGTTTTTT,CASSQGGTPNTGELFF
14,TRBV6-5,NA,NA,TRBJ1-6,TGTGCCACTCAGTCGGGCTCCTATAATTCACCCCTCCACTTT,CATQSGSYNSPLHF
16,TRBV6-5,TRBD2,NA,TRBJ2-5,TGTGCCAGCAGTTACTCACGGACTAGCGGACAAGAGACCCAGTACTTC,CASSYSRTSGQETQYF
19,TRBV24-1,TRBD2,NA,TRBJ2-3,TGTGCCACCAGTGATATCCACCCGTCTAGCGGGGGCCGCACAGATACGCAGTATTTT,CATSDIHPSSGGRTDTQYF
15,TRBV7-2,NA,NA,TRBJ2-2,TGTGCCAGCAGCCCCAGGGGTGACAACACCGGGGAGCTGTTTTTT,CASSPRGDNTGELFF
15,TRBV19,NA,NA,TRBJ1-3,TGTGCCAGTAGCCCCATTGGGGCGGATGGAAACACCATATATTTT,CASSPIGADGNTIYF
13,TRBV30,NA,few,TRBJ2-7,TGTGCCTGGAGTGTTTGGGGGGGCTCGATGCAGTACTTC,CAWSVWGGSMQYF
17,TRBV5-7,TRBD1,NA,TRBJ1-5,TGTGCCAGCAGCTCGGACAGGGGAATTGATGATCATCAGCCCCAGCATTTT,CASSSDRGIDDHQPQHF
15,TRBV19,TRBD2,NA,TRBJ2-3,TGTGCCAGTAGCGGGGGGGCCATTGGGACAGATACGCAGTATTTT,CASSGGAIGTDTQYF
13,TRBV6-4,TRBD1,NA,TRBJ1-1,TGTGCCAGCTTCTCGGACAGGGCTCCTGAAGCTTTCTTT,CASFSDRAPEAFF
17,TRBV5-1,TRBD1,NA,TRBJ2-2,TGCGCCAGCAGCTTGGAGTCAGGGGGCCCGAACACCGGGGAGCTGTTTTTT,CASSLESGGPNTGELFF
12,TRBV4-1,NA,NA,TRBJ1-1,TGCGCCAGCAGCCAATCAGGGTTTGAAGCTTTCTTT,CASSQSGFEAFF
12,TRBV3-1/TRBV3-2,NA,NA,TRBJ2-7,TGTGCCAGCAGCCAAGGGGACATAGGGCAGTACTTC,CASSQGDIGQYF
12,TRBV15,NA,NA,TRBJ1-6,TGTGCCACCAGCAGACAGGGAACCGATCTCCACTTT,CATSRQGTDLHF
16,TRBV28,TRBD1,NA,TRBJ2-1,TGTGCCAGCAGTACATCGGGACAGGGGGCACACAATGAGCAGTTCTTC,CASSTSGQGAHNEQFF
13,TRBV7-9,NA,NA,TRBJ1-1,TGTGCCAGCAGCTTAGTGGCGAACACTGAAGCTTTCTTT,CASSLVANTEAFF
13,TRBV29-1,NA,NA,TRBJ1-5,TGCAGCGCCATTACAGGGACGCGGCAGCCCCAGCATTTT,CSAITGTRQPQHF
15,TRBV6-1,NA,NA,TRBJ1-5,TGTGCCAGCAGTGAAAGTTTCGGGTTCTATCAGCCCCAGCATTTT,CASSESFGFYQPQHF
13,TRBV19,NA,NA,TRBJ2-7,TGTGCCAGTAGTATTCAGGGGTTGGGCGAGCAGTACTTC,CASSIQGLGEQYF